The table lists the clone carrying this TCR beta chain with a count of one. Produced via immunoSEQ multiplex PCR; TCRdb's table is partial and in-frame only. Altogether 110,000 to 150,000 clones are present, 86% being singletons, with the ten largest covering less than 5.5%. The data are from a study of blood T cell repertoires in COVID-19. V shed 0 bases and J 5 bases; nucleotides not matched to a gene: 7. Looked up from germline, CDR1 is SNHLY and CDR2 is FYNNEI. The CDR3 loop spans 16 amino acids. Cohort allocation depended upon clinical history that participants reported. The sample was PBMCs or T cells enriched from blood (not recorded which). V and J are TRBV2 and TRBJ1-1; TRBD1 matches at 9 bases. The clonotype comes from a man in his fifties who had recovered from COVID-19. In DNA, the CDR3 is TGTGCCAGCAGTGAAGCCCGGGACAGGGTCGGGACTGAAGCTTTCTTT. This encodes CASSEARDRVGTEAFF.